What follows describes a single T cell receptor beta chain. The unsorted libraries originated from 2 million PBMCs that had been stored at -80 C. This sample is part of a study of neurological immune-mediated disorders. TCRdb re-analysed the 5' RACE reads in MiXCR, keeping a single row per CDR3 protein. The sample holds about 36,000 distinct CDR3 sequences; over 9% are singletons and the top ten take approximately 6.9%. The V end lost 1 base, the J end lost 8 bases, and 15 bases lay between the germline ends. Germline loops: CDR1 KGHSH, CDR2 LQKENI. There are 16 residues in the CDR3. This sequence was found in a woman aged 25-40 years with HTLV-1-associated myelopathy (HAM/TSP). The sequenced sample consisted of PBMCs. This chain joins TRBV18 and TRBJ1-6, with D tentatively TRBD1 (5 bases). The CDR3 sequence is CASSPREGPGDSPLHF. The DNA of the CDR3 is TGTGCCAGCTCACCACGCGAGGGGCCGGGGGATTCACCCCTCCACTTT.